The TCR beta chain described here comes from a study of STAT5B mutations in CD4+ large granular lymphocyte leukemia. Findings and caveats of the study: Higher CD4+ than CD8+ T-LGLL clonality might reflect small sample size. Around 25% of private leukemic clonotypes occurred rarely in other patients' non-leukemic repertoires.

The method was immunoSEQ multiplex PCR; TCRdb's version includes in-frame clones alone and lacks a portion of them. The sample consists of some 38,000 clones, around 80% of them appearing once. This clone was detected a few times. Its antigen remains unknown. The CDR3 loop spans 12 amino acids. V shed 5 bases and J 8 bases; nucleotides not matched to a gene: 5. Per germline, CDR1 KGHSH and CDR2 LQKENI. The receptor was isolated from a human donor in good health. The chain couples TRBV18 to TRBJ1-1, with TRBD1 matching over 7 bases. The specimen sequenced was CD4+ T cells from blood buffy coats. The DNA for the CDR3 is TGTGCCAGCTCAGATTGGGACAGAGAAGCTTTCTTT. This codes for CASSDWDREAFF. Complete variable domain (other parts from reference TRBV18 and TRBJ1-1): NAGVMQNPRHLVRRRGQEARLRCSPMKGHSHVYWYRQLPEEGLKFMVYLQKENIIDESGMPKERFSAEFPKEGPSILRIQQVVRGDSAAYFCASSDWDREAFFGQGTRLTVV.